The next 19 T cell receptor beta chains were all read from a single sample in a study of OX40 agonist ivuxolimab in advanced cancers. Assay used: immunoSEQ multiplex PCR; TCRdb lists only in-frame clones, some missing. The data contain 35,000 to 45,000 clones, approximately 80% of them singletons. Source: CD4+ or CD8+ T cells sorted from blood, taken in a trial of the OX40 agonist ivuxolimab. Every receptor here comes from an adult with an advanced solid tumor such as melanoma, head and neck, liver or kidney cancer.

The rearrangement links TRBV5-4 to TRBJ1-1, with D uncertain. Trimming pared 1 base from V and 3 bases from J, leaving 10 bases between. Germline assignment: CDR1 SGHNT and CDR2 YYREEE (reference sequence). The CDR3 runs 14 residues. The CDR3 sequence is CASSLIGRDTEAFF. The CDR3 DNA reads TGTGCCAGCAGCTTGATAGGGCGAGACACTGAAGCTTTCTTT.

The CDR3 nucleotides read TGTGCCAGCAGCTTCCCGATGGGACAAGGGTACGAGCAGTACTTC. Its protein product is CASSFPMGQGYEQYF. The chain has TRBV7-9 and TRBJ2-7, with a weak D call TRBD1 (6 bases). Germline values: CDR1 SEHNR, CDR2 FQNEAQ (reference sequence). The CDR3 has 15 amino acids. V was clipped by 3 bases and J by 4 bases, with 16 bases between them.

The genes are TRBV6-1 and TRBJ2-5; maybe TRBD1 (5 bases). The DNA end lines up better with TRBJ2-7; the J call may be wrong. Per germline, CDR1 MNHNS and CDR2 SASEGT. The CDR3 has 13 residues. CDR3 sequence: CAHSQGRSYEQYF. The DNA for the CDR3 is TGTGCCCATTCCCAGGGAAGGTCCTACGAGCAGTACTTC.

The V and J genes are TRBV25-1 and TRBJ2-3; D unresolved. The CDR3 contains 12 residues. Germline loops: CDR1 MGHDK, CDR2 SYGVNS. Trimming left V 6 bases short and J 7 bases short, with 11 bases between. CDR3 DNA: TGTGCCAGCAGCCCCCAGCCTAATACGCAGTATTTT. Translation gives CASSPQPNTQYF.

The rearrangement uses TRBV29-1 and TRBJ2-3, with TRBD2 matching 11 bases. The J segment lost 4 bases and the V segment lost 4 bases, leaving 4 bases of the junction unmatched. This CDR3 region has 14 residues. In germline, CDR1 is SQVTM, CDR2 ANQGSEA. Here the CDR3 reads CSVALAGAADTQYF. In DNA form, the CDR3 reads TGCAGCGTTGCACTAGCGGGAGCGGCAGATACGCAGTATTTT.

The CDR3 coding sequence is TGCGCCAGCAGCCAAATCACCGGAGCGAGCTCTGGGGCCAACGTCCTGACTTTC. Protein: CASSQITGASSGANVLTF. V gene TRBV4-1 combines with J gene TRBJ2-6; D is ambiguous. The CDR3 totals 18 residues. Trimming shortened V by 2 bases and J by 0 bases, and 14 bases separated the two germline ends. CDR1 is MGHRA, CDR2 YSYEKL, per germline.

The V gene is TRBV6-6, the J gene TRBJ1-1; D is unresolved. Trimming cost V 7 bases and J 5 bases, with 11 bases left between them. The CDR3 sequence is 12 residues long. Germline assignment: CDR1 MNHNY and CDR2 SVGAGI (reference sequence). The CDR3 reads CASKVPGTEAFF. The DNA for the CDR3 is TGTGCCAGCAAAGTCCCAGGAACTGAAGCTTTCTTT.

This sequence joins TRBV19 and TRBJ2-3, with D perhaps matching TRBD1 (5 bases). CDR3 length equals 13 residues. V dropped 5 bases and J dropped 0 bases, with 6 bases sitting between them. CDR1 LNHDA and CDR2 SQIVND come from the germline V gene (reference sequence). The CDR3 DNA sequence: TGTGCCAGTAGTCCAGGGAGCACAGATACGCAGTATTTT. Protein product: CASSPGSTDTQYF.

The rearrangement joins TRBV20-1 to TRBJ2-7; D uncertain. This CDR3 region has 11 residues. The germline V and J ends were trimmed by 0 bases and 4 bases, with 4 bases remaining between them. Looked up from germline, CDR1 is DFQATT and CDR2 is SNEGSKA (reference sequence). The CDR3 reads CSAREDYEQYF. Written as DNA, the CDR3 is TGCAGTGCTAGAGAAGATTACGAGCAGTACTTC.

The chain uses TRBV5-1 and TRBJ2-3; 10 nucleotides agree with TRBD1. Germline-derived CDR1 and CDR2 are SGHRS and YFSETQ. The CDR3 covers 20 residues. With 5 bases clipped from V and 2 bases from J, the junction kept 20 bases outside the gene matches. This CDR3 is CASSRTGTGASLLITDTQYF. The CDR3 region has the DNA TGCGCCAGCAGTCGCACCGGGACAGGGGCATCTTTACTAATCACAGATACGCAGTATTTT.

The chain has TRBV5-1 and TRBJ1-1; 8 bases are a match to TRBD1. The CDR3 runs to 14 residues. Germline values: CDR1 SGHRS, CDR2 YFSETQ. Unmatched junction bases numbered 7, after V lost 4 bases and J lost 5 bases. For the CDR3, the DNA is TGCGCCAGCAGCCTACAGGGGGATGGGACTGAAGCTTTCTTT. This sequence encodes CASSLQGDGTEAFF.

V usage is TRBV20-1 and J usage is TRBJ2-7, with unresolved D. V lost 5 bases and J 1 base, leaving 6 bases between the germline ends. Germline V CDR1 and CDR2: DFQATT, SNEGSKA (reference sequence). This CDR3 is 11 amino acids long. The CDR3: CSAGESYEQYF. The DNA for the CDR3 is TGCAGTGCTGGCGAGTCCTACGAGCAGTACTTC.

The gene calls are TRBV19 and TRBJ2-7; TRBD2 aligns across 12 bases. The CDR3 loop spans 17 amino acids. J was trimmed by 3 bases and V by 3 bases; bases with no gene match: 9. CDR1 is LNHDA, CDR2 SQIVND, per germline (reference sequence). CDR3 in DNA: TGTGCCAGTAGTATGGGGAGGACTAGCGGGACCCTCTACGAGCAGTACTTC. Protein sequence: CASSMGRTSGTLYEQYF.

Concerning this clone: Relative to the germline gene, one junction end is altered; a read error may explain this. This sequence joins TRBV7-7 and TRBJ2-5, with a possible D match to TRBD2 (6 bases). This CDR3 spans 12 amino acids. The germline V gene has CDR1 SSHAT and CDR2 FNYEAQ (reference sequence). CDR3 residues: CASSQGGETQYF. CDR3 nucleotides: TGTGCTAGCAGTCAGGGAGGAGAGACCCAGTACTTC.

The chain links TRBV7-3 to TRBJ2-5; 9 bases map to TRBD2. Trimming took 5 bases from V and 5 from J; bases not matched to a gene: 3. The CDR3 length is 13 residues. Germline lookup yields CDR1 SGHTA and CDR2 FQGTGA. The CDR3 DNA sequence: TGTGCCAGCAGCGCTGGACTAGCGGAGACCCAGTACTTC. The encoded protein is CASSAGLAETQYF.

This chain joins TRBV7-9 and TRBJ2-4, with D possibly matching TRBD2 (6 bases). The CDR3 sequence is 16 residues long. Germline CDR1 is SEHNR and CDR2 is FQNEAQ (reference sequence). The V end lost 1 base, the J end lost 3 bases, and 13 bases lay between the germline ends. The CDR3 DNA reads TGTGCCAGCAGCTTAGGTTTGGGGGAGGACAAAAACATTCAGTACTTC. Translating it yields CASSLGLGEDKNIQYF. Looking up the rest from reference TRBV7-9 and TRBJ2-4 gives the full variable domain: DTGVSQNPRHKITKRGQNVTFRCDPISEHNRLYWYRQTLGQGPEFLTYFQNEAQLEKSRLLSDRFSAERPKGSFSTLEIQRTEQGDSAMYLCASSLGLGEDKNIQYFGAGTRLSVL.

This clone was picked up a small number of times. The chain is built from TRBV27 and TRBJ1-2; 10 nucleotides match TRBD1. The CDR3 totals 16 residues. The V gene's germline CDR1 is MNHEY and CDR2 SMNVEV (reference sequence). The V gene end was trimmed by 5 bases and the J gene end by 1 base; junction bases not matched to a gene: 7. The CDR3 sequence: CASSTGTGVGNYGYTF. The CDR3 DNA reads TGTGCCAGCAGTACCGGGACAGGGGTCGGTAACTATGGCTACACCTTC.

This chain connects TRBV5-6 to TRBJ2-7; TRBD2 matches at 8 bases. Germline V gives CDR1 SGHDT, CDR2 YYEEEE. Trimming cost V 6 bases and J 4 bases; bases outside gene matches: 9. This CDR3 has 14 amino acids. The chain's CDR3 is CASNYGTRGYEQYF. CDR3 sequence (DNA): TGTGCCAGCAACTACGGGACTAGGGGGTACGAGCAGTACTTC. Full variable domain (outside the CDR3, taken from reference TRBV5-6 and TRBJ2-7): DAGVTQSPTHLIKTRGQQVTLRCSPKSGHDTVSWYQQALGQGPQFIFQYYEEEERQRGNFPDRFSGHQFPNYSSELNVNALLLGDSALYLCASNYGTRGYEQYFGPGTRLTVT.

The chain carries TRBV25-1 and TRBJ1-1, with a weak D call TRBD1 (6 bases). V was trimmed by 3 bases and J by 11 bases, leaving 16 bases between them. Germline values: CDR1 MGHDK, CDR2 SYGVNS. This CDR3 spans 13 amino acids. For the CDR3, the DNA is TGTGCCAGCAGTGATGGGGGCCCATCTCAGGCTTTCTTT. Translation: CASSDGGPSQAFF.